The present T cell receptor beta chain was sequenced within a study of glioma-infiltrating T cells after dendritic cell vaccination. In the study overall: Samples are from glioblastoma patients in Phase I and II dendritic cell vaccine trials. Regarding the study as a whole: The cohort had few patients with full blood and tumor sets.

This CDR3 is 14 amino acids long. Per germline, CDR1 SGHAT and CDR2 FQNNGV. V gave up 1 base and J gave up 0 bases, with 7 bases separating them. Only in-frame clones appear in the TCRdb table, and some are missing; sequencing was by immunoSEQ multiplex PCR. The sample holds about 92,000 clones; just over 85% are singletons and the top ten take approximately 14%. About this clone: The antigen remains unidentified.

The sequence was collected from a human donor with glioblastoma. V is TRBV11-2 and J is TRBJ2-7; no reliable D call. Material: blood, obtained before dendritic cell vaccination. CDR3 protein: CASSLGYGSYEQYF. The CDR3 nucleotides are TGTGCCAGCAGCTTAGGGTACGGCTCCTACGAGCAGTACTTC.